This TCR beta chain was retrieved from a study of T cells in Graves' hyperthyroidism and ophthalmopathy. Authors of the study amplified TCR beta CDR3 regions from RNA transcripts. The study used the HTBI primer set for a first-round RT-PCR of the TCR CDR3. One entry per CDR3 protein results from TCRdb running MiXCR on the multiplex PCR reads. The table records about 380,000 distinct CDR3 sequences, approximately 15% of them present only once. This clonotype was detected many times. The V and J ends lost 3 bases and 7 bases respectively, with 10 bases between them. The CDR3 loop spans 12 amino acids. Germline V CDR1 and CDR2: MDHEN, SYDVKM. Uncontrolled infection, other autoimmune disease, pregnancy and lactation each barred patients from inclusion.

The receptor's source is a woman in her sixties or seventies with Graves' hyperthyroidism. The J gene is TRBJ2-7, the V gene TRBV28; the D is unclear. Input material: blood. This chain's CDR3 is CASSFSGREQYF. The CDR3 DNA sequence: TGTGCCAGCAGTTTCTCTGGTCGGGAGCAGTACTTC.